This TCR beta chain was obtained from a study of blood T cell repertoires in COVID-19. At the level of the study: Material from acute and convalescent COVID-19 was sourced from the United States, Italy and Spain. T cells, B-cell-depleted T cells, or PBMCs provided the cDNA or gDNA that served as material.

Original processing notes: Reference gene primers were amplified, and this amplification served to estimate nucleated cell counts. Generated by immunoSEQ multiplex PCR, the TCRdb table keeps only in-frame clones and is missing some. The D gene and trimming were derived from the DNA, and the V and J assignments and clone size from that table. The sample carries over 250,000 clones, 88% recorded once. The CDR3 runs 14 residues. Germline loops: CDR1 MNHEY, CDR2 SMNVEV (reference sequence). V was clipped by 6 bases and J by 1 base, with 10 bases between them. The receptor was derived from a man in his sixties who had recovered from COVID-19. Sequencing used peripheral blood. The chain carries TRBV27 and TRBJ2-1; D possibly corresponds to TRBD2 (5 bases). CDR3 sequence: CASSLRASYNEQFF. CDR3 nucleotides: TGTGCCAGCAGCTTGCGGGCTTCCTACAATGAGCAGTTCTTC.